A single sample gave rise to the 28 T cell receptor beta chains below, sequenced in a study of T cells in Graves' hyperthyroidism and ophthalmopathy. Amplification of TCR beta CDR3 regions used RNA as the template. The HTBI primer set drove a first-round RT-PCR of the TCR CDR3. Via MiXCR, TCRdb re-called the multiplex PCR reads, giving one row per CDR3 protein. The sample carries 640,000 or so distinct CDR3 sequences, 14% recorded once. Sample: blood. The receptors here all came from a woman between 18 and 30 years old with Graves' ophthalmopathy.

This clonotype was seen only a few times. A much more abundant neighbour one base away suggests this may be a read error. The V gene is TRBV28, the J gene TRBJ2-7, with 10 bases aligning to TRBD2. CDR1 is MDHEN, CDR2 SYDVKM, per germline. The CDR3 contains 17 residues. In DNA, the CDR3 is TGTGCCAGCAGTACATGGGGAGCGGGAGGGCAGAACTACGAGCAGCACTTC. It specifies CASSTWGAGGQNYEQHF.

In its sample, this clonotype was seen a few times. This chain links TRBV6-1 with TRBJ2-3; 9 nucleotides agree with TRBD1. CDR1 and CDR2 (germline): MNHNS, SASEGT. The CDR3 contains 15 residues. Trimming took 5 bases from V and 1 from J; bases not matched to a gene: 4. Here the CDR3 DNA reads TGTGCCAGCAGTCCGGGACAGGGACGCACAGATACGCAGTATTTT. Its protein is CASSPGQGRTDTQYF.

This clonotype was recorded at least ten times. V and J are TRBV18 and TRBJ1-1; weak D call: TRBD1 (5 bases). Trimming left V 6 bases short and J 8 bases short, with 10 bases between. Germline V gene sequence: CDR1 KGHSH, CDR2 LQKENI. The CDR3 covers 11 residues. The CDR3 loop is CASSQGLEAFF. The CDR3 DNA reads TGTGCCAGCTCCCAGGGCCTGGAAGCTTTCTTT.

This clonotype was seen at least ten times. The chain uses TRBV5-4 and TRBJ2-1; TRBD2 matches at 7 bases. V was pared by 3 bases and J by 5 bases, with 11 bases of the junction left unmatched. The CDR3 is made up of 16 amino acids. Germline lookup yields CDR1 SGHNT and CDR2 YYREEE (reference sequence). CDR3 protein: CASSWGAGRSDNEQFF. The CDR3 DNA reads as TGTGCCAGCAGCTGGGGCGCCGGGAGGTCAGACAATGAGCAGTTCTTC.

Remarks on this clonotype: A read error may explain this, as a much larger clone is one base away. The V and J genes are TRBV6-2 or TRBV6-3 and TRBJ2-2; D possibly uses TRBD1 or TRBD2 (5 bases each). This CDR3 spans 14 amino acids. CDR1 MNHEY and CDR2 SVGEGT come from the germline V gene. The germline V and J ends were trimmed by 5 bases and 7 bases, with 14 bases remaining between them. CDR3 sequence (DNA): TGTGCCAGCAGTGTTGGGGGTCCTGGCGGGGAGCTGTTTTTT. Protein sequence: CASSVGGPGGELFF.

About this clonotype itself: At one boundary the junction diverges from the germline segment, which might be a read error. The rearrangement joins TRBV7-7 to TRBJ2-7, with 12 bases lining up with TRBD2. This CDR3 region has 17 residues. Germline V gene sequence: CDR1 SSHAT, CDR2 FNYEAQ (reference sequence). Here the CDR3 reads CASSPEGGLAGGREQYF. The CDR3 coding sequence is TGTGCTAGCAGCCCAGAAGGTGGGCTAGCGGGAGGGCGCGAGCAGTACTTC.

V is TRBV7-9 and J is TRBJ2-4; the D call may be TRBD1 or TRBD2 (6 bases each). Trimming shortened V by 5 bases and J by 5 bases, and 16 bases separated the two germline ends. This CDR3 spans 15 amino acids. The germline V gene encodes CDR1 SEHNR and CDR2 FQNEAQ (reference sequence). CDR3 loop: CASSPIWGAENIQYF. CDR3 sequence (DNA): TGTGCCAGCAGCCCGATCTGGGGGGCAGAAAACATTCAGTACTTC.

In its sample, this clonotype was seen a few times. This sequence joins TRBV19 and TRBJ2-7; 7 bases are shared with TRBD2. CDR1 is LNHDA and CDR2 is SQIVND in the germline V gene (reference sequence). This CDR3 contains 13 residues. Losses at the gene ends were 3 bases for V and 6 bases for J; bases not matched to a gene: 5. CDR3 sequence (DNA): TGTGCCAGTAGTATCGCGGGAGTCCGCGAGCAGTACTTC. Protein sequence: CASSIAGVREQYF.

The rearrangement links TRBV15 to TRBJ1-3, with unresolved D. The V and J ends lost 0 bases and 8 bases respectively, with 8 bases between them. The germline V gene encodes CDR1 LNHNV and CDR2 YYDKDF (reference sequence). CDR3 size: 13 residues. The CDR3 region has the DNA TGTGCCACCAGCAGAGATCCAACGGACACCATATATTTT. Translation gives CATSRDPTDTIYF.

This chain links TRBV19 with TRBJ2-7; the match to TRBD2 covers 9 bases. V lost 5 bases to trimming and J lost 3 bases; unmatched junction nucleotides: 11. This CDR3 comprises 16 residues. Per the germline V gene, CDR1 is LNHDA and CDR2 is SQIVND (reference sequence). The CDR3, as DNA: TGTGCCAGTAGTCCCGATAGCGGGAGTCTCCTCTACGAGCAGTACTTC. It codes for CASSPDSGSLLYEQYF.

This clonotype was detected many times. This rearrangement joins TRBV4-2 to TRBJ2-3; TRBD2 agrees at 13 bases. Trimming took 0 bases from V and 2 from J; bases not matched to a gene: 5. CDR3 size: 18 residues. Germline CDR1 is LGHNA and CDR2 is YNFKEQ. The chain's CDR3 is CASSQEGTSGDSTDTQYF. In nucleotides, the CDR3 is TGTGCCAGCAGCCAAGAAGGGACTAGCGGGGATTCCACAGATACGCAGTATTTT.

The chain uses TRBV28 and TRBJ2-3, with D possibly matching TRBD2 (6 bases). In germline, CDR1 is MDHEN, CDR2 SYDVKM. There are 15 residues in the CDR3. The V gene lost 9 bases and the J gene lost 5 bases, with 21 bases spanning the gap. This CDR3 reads CARYLGEARKDTQYF. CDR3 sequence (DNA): TGTGCCAGATATCTGGGGGAGGCCAGGAAAGATACGCAGTATTTT.

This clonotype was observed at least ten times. The CDR3 sequence: CASSPPGVRYEQYF. DNA for the CDR3: TGTGCCAGCAGCCCCCCAGGGGTCCGTTACGAGCAGTACTTC. The V gene is TRBV27, the J gene TRBJ2-7; tentative D call: TRBD1 (6 bases). V lost 6 bases to trimming and J lost 4 bases, with 16 bases between them. The germline V gene has CDR1 MNHEY and CDR2 SMNVEV (reference sequence). This CDR3 is built from 14 residues.

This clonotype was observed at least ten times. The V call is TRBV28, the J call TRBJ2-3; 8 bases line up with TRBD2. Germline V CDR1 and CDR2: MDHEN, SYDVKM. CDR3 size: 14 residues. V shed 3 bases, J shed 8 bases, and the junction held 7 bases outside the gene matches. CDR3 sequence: CASSLMREAGTQYF. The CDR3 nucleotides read TGTGCCAGCAGTTTGATGCGGGAGGCCGGTACGCAGTATTTT.

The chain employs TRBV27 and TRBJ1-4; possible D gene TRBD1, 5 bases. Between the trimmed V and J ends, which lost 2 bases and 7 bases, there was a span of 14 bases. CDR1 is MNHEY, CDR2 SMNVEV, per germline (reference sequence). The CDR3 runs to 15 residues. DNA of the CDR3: TGTGCCAGCAGTTTAGTATCGGGCGGGGGTGAAAAACTGTTTTTT. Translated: CASSLVSGGGEKLFF.

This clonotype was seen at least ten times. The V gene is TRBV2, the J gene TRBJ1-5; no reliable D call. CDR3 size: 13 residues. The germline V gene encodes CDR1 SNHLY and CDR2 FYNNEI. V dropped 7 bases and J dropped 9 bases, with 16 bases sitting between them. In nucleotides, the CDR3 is TGTGCCAGCAAGGACGCGGCCAAGGGGCCCCAGCATTTT. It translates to CASKDAAKGPQHF.

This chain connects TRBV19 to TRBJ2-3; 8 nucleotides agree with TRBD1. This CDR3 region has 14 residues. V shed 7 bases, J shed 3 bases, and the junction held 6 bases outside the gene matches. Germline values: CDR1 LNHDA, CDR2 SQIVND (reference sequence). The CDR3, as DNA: TGTGCCAGTAAGGCAGGGGGCAATACAGATACGCAGTATTTT. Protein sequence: CASKAGGNTDTQYF.

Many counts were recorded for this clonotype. CDR3 nucleotide sequence: TGTGCCAGCAGTTACTCGCCAAATAGCAATCAGCCCCAGCATTTT. It is translated as CASSYSPNSNQPQHF. The chain recombines TRBV6-5 with TRBJ1-5; D is unresolved. Germline V gene sequence: CDR1 MNHEY, CDR2 SVGAGI. The CDR3 has 15 residues. The V end was cut by 0 bases, the J end by 0 bases, with 6 bases between.

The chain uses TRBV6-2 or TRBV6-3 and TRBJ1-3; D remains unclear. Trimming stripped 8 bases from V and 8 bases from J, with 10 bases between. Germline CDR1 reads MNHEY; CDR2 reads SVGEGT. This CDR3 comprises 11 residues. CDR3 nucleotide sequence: TGTGCCAGCGGATCGGCGTACACCATATATTTT. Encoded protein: CASGSAYTIYF.

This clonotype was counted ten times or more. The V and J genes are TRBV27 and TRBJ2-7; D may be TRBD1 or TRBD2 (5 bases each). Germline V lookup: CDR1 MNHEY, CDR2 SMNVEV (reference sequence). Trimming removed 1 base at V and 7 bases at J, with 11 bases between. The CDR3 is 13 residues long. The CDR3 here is CASSLWLGDEQYF. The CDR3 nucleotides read TGTGCCAGCAGTTTATGGTTGGGGGATGAGCAGTACTTC.

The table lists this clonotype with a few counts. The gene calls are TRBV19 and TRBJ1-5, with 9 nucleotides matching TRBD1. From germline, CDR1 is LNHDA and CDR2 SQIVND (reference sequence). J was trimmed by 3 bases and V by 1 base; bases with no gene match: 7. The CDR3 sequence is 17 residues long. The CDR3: CASSIGPGTGNNQPQHF. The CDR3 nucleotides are TGTGCCAGTAGTATAGGTCCCGGGACAGGGAACAATCAGCCCCAGCATTTT.

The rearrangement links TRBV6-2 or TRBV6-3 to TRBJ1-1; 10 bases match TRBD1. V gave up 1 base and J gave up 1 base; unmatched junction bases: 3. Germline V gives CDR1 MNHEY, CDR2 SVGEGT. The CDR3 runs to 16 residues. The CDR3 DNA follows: TGTGCCAGCAGTTACTGGACAGGGGGGGGGAACACTGAAGCTTTCTTT. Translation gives CASSYWTGGGNTEAFF.

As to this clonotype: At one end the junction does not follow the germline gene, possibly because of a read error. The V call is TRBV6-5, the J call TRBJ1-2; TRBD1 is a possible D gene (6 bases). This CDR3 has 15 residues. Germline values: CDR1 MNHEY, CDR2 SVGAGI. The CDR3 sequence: CASSNSGTNNYGYTF. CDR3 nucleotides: TGTGCCAGCAGTAACTCCGGGACAAATAACTATGGCTACACCTTC.

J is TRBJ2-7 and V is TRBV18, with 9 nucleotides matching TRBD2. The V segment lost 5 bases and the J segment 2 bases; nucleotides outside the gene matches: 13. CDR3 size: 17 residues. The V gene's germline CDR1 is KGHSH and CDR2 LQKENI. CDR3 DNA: TGTGCCAGCTCAGGCCGACTAGCGGAGAATCCCCCCTACGAGCAGTACTTC. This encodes CASSGRLAENPPYEQYF.

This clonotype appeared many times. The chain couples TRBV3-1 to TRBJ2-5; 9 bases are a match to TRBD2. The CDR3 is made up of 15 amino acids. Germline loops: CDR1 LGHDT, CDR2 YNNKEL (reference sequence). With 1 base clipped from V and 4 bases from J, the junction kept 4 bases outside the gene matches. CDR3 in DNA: TGTGCCAGCAGCCAAGGAGCGGGGGGAGGAGAGACCCAGTACTTC. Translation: CASSQGAGGGETQYF.

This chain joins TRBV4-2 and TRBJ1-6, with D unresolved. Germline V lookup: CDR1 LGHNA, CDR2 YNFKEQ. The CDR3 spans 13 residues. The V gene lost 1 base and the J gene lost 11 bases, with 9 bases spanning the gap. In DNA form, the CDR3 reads TGTGCCAGCAGCCAAGTCGGTGGGACACCCCTCCACTTT. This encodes CASSQVGGTPLHF.

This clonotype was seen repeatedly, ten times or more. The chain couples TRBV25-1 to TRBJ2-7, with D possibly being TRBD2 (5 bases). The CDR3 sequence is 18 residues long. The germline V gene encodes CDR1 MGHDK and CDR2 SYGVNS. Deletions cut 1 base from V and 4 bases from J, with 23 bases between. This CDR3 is CASSESGLRAAQLYEQYF. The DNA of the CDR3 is TGTGCCAGCAGTGAATCGGGTCTGCGGGCGGCCCAATTATACGAGCAGTACTTC.

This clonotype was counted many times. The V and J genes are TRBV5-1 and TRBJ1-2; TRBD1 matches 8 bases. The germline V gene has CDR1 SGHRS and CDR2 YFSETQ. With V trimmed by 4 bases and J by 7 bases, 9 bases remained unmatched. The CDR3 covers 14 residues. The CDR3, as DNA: TGCGCCAGCAGCCAAGGACAGGGAAGCGGTGGCTACACCTTC. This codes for CASSQGQGSGGYTF.